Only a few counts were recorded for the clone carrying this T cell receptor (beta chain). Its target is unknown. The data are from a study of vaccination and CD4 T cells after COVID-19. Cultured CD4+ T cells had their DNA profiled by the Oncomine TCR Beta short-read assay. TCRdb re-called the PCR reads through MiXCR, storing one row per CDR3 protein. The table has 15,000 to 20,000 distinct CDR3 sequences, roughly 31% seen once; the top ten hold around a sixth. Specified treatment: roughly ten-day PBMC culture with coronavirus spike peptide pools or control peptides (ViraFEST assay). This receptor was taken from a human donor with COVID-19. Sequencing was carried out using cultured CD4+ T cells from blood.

The CDR3 nucleotides are TGTGCCAGCAGTGACTCGGCGGGGGGGGCGGATACGCAGTATTTT. The encoded protein is CASSDSAGGADTQYF. The rearrangement joins TRBV6-4 to TRBJ2-3; 9 bases are shared with TRBD2. The CDR3 totals 15 residues. CDR1 and CDR2 from the germline V gene are MRHNA and SNTAGT. V was clipped by 0 bases and J by 6 bases; unmatched bases: 4.